This T cell receptor (beta chain) was observed in a study of monozygotic twins with inflammatory bowel disease. The CDR3 loop spans 13 amino acids. Study results and caveats: There was no support for any single strong signal or clonotype associated with IBD.

Template-switch reactions added UMIs with a 6-nucleotide sample barcode. TCRdb reprocessed the 5' RACE reads and reports one entry per CDR3 protein, with no DNA. The table for this sample gives 150,000 to 200,000 distinct CDR3 sequences. As regards this clonotype: Antigen: not known.

The gene calls are TRBV12-3 or TRBV12-4 and TRBJ1-1. This TCR came from a human donor with ulcerative colitis or Crohn's disease, or a healthy co-twin of an affected twin (not recorded which). The sample was blood. CDR3 sequence reads: CASSLLRRLEAFF.